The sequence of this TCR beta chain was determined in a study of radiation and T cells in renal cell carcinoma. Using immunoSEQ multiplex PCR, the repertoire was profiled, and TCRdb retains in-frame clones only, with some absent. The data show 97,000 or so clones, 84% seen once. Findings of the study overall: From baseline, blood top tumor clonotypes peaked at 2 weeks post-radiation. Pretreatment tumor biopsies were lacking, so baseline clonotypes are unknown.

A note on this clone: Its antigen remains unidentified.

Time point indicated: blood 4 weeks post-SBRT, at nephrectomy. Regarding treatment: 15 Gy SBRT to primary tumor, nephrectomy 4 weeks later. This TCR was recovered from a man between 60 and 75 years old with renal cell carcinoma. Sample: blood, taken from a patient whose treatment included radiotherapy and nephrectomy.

This chain's CDR3 is CASSPTGQGHEQYF. DNA of the CDR3: TGTGCCAGCAGCCCAACCGGACAGGGCCACGAGCAGTACTTC. The chain has TRBV2 and TRBJ2-7; 8 positions agree with TRBD1. The CDR3 spans 14 residues. The ends lost 6 bases at V and 5 bases at J; junction bases unmatched: 9. From germline, CDR1 is SNHLY and CDR2 FYNNEI. The variable domain in full, completed from reference TRBV2 and TRBJ2-7, reads EPEVTQTPSHQVTQMGQEVILRCVPISNHLYFYWYRQILGQKVEFLVSFYNNEISEKSEIFDDQFSVERPDGSNFTLKIRSTKLEDSAMYFCASSPTGQGHEQYFGPGTRLTVT.